This T cell receptor beta chain was profiled in a study of blood T cell repertoires in COVID-19. Study information: PBMCs, B-cell-depleted T cells, or T cells provided the cDNA or gDNA that made up the material.

Profiled with immunoSEQ multiplex PCR; TCRdb holds only in-frame clones, not every one. The table has 390,000 or so clones, 86% seen once. The CDR3 runs to 14 residues. The V end was cut by 1 base, the J end by 8 bases, with 11 bases between. Germline CDR1 reads SGHVS; CDR2 reads FNYEAQ. The material sequenced was peripheral blood. V usage is TRBV7-6 and J usage is TRBJ1-4, with D hard to call. This clonotype was obtained from a woman aged 30 to 39 with active or convalescent COVID-19. In DNA form, the CDR3 reads TGTGCCAGCAGCTTAGAGGTAGCTCAGGAAAAACTGTTTTTT. Translated, it gives CASSLEVAQEKLFF. Looking up the rest from reference TRBV7-6 and TRBJ1-4 gives the full variable domain: GAGVSQSPRYKVTKRGQDVALRCDPISGHVSLYWYRQALGQGPEFLTYFNYEAQQDKSGLPNDRFSAERPEGSISTLTIQRTEQRDSAMYRCASSLEVAQEKLFFGSGTQLSVL.